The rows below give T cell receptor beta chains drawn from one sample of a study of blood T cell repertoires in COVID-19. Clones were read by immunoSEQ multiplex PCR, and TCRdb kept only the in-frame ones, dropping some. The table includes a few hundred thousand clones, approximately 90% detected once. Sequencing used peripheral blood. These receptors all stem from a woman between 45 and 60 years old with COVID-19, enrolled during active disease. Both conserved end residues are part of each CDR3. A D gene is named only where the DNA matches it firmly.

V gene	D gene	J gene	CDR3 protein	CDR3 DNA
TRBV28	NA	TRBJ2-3	CASRGLGGRRDTQYF	TGTGCCAGCAGAGGGCTGGGGGGGCGCAGGGATACGCAGTATTTT
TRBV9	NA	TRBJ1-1	CASSVVQEGTEAFF	TGTGCCAGCAGCGTAGTACAGGAAGGCACTGAAGCTTTCTTT
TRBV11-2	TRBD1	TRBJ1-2	CASSLGRGNYGYTF	TGTGCCAGCAGCTTAGGCAGGGGGAACTATGGCTACACCTTC
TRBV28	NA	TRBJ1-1	CAVTAAKLSRRVGFF	TGTGCCGTCACAGCGGCCAAGTTGTCTAGGAGGGTGGGGTTCTTT
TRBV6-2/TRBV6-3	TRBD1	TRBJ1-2	CASSIQGNYGYTF	TGTGCCAGCAGTATACAGGGGAACTATGGCTACACCTTC
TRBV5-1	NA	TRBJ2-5	CASSLAAGETQYF	TGCGCCAGCAGCTTGGCCGCAGGGGAGACCCAGTACTTC
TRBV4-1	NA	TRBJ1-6	CASSQEGHSPLHF	TGCGCCAGCAGCCAAGAGGGGCATTCACCCCTCCACTTT
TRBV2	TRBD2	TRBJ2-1	CASSYSGGSYEQFF	TGTGCCAGCAGTTACAGCGGGGGTAGTTATGAGCAGTTCTTC
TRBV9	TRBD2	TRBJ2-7	CASSVDGKAGGFYEQYF	TGTGCCAGCAGCGTAGATGGAAAGGCGGGGGGCTTTTACGAGCAGTACTTC
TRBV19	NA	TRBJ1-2	CASSISLSGGPGYTF	TGTGCCAGTAGTATATCCCTCTCGGGGGGCCCTGGCTACACCTTC
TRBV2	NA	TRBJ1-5	CASTQGSAYNQPQHF	TGTGCCAGCACCCAGGGGTCTGCTTACAATCAGCCCCAGCATTTT
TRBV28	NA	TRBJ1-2	CASGLYGYGYTF	TGTGCCAGCGGACTATATGGGTATGGCTACACCTTC
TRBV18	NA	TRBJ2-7	CASSPRGPYEQYF	TGTGCCAGCTCACCGCGGGGCCCCTACGAGCAGTACTTC
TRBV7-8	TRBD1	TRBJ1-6	CASSADRGNSPLHF	TGTGCCAGCAGCGCCGACAGGGGGAATTCACCCCTCCACTTT
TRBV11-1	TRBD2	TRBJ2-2	CASRTSGGPFTGELFF	TGTGCCAGCCGAACTAGCGGGGGGCCGTTTACCGGGGAGCTGTTTTTT
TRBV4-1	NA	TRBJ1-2	CASSHPLTGTPYGYTF	TGCGCCAGCAGCCACCCCTTAACCGGGACACCCTATGGCTACACCTTC
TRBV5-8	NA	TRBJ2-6	CASSFGLSGANVLTF	TGTGCCAGCAGCTTTGGCCTCTCTGGGGCCAACGTCCTGACTTTC
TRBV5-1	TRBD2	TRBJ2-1	CASSGGGSNEQFF	TGCGCCAGCTCGGGAGGTGGTAGCAATGAGCAGTTCTTC
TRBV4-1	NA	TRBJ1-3	CASSLDSTTGNTIYF	TGCGCCAGCAGCCTTGACAGCACGACAGGAAACACCATATATTTT
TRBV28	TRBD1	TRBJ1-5	CASSPTTGGNQPQHF	TGTGCCAGCAGTCCCACTACAGGGGGGAATCAGCCCCAGCATTTT
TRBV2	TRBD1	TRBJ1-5	CASSVRQGGNQPQHF	TGTGCCAGCAGTGTTAGGCAGGGGGGCAATCAGCCCCAGCATTTT
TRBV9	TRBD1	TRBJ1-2	CASSTARDRGIVGNGYTF	TGTGCCAGCAGCACCGCCAGGGACAGGGGAATAGTAGGGAATGGCTACACCTTC
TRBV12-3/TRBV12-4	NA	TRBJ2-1	CASSFKGEKFF	TGTGCCAGCAGTTTCAAGGGGGAGAAATTCTTC
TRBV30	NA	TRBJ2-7	CAARDSSYEQYF	TGTGCCGCCCGGGACTCCTCCTACGAGCAGTACTTC
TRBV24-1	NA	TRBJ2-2	CATSDLFGDTPFRDTGELFF	TGTGCCACCAGTGATTTATTCGGGGACACCCCCTTCAGGGACACCGGGGAGCTGTTTTTT
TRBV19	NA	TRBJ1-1	CASSSRGPNTEAFF	TGTGCCAGTAGCTCCAGGGGCCCCAACACTGAAGCTTTCTTT
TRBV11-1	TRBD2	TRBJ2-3	CASSLESGGADTQYF	TGTGCCAGCAGCTTAGAAAGCGGGGGGGCAGATACGCAGTATTTT
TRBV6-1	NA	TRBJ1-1	CASSEGTVEAFF	TGTGCCAGCAGTGAAGGGACAGTTGAGGCTTTCTTT
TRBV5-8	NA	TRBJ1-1	CASPSEAFF	TGTGCCAGCCCCTCCGAAGCTTTCTTT
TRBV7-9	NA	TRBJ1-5	CASSRSTTGPNEPQHF	TGTGCCAGCAGCCGTTCCACCACAGGGCCGAATGAGCCCCAGCATTTT
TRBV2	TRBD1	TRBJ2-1	CASSDRAGGAYNEQFF	TGTGCCAGCAGTGACCGGGCAGGGGGCGCGTACAATGAGCAGTTCTTC
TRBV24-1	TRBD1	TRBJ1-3	CATRRDRAWYTIYF	TGTGCCACCAGACGGGACAGGGCTTGGTACACCATATATTTT
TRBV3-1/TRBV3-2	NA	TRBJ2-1	CASSLGTDNEQFF	TGTGCCAGCAGCCTAGGGACTGACAATGAGCAGTTCTTC